A single sample gave rise to the 25 T cell receptor beta chains below, sequenced in a study of shared clonotypes between healthy human individuals. Libraries were prepared by immunoSEQ multiplex PCR; TCRdb keeps only in-frame clonotypes and omits some of them. Of approximately 640,000 clones in the sample, about 90% are singletons; the top ten hold less than 40%. The sequenced sample consisted of memory CD8+ T cells from PBMCs. Subset indicated: CD45RO+ cells pooled with CCR7-negative TemRA cells. These receptors were collected from a man aged 18 to 30 in good health. Some clones in this sample may be carry-over from other donors' samples.

This clone was observed a single time. The chain recombines TRBV6-1 with TRBJ1-2; weak D call: TRBD1 (6 bases). Trimming pared 7 bases from V and 2 bases from J, leaving 14 bases between. CDR1 and CDR2 from the germline V gene are MNHNS and SASEGT. CDR3 length equals 14 residues. CDR3 amino acids: CASTTGTPNYGYTF. The CDR3 DNA follows: TGTGCCAGCACAACCGGGACACCAAACTATGGCTACACCTTC.

This clone was recorded once. This chain links TRBV6-1 with TRBJ1-2, with D uncertain. This CDR3 spans 13 amino acids. Trimming removed 0 bases at V and 4 bases at J, with 6 bases between. The germline gives CDR1 MNHNS, CDR2 SASEGT. This CDR3 is CASSEATSYGYTF. The CDR3 bases are TGTGCCAGCAGTGAAGCCACGAGCTATGGCTACACCTTC.

To note about this clone: Other DNA variants within this sample encode the same CDR3. V usage is TRBV29-1 and J usage is TRBJ2-7; 7 bases agree with TRBD2. Germline CDR1 SQVTM, CDR2 ANQGSEA. This CDR3 has 14 amino acids. The CDR3 nucleotides read TGCAGTGCCTCATCGGGACTAAACTCCTACGAGCAGTACTTC. Translation: CSASSGLNSYEQYF.

The chain uses TRBV27 and TRBJ2-3; D not resolved. The V end lost 3 bases, the J end lost 1 base, and 8 bases lay between the germline ends. The CDR3 totals 14 residues. Germline CDR1 and CDR2: MNHEY and SMNVEV (reference sequence). Written as DNA, the CDR3 is TGTGCCAGCAGTTTGAAATTCGGCACAGATACGCAGTATTTT. It is translated as CASSLKFGTDTQYF.

The chain has TRBV9 and TRBJ2-1; D perhaps matches TRBD2 (6 bases). CDR1 and CDR2 from the germline V gene are SGDLS and YYNGEE. V was cut by 0 bases and J by 2 bases, with 9 bases left in between. The CDR3 covers 15 residues. CDR3 sequence reads: CASSVETRPYNEQFF. CDR3 nucleotide sequence: TGTGCCAGCAGCGTAGAGACTAGACCCTACAATGAGCAGTTCTTC. The variable domain in full, completed from reference TRBV9 and TRBJ2-1, reads DSGVTQTPKHLITATGQRVTLRCSPRSGDLSVYWYQQSLDQGLQFLIQYYNGEERAKGNILERFSAQQFPDLHSELNLSSLELGDSALYFCASSVETRPYNEQFFGPGTRLTVL.

This clone was seen once. The CDR3 DNA reads as TGTGCCAGCAGTTTAGGGACAACCTACAATGAGCAGTTCTTC. It translates to CASSLGTTYNEQFF. The chain carries TRBV27 and TRBJ2-1; D perhaps matches TRBD1 (6 bases). The CDR3 runs 14 residues. The germline V gene encodes CDR1 MNHEY and CDR2 SMNVEV (reference sequence). The germline V and J ends were trimmed by 2 bases and 2 bases, with 7 bases remaining between them.

This chain uses TRBV10-3 with TRBJ1-1, with TRBD1 as a possible D gene (5 bases). Germline CDR1 is ENHRY and CDR2 is SYGVKD. The CDR3 loop spans 13 amino acids. V shed 4 bases and J shed 3 bases, with 9 bases lying between them. The CDR3 sequence is CAISGGDYTEAFF. In DNA, the CDR3 is TGTGCCATCAGTGGGGGGGATTACACTGAAGCTTTCTTT.

The chain combines TRBV4-1 with TRBJ2-1; TRBD2 aligns across 13 bases. J lost 5 bases, V lost 0 bases, and 4 bases had no gene match. There are 17 residues in the CDR3. Per germline, CDR1 MGHRA and CDR2 YSYEKL. In nucleotides, the CDR3 is TGCGCCAGCAGCCAAGATAGGACTAGCGGGGGACACAATGAGCAGTTCTTC. It yields the protein CASSQDRTSGGHNEQFF.

The V gene is TRBV6-5, the J gene TRBJ2-3, with D maybe TRBD1 (5 bases). V lost 2 bases, J lost 4 bases, and 10 bases lay in between. Germline CDR1 and CDR2: MNHEY and SVGAGI. This CDR3 has 14 residues. The CDR3 loop is CASSYLRAADTQYF. The CDR3, as DNA: TGTGCCAGCAGTTACCTCAGGGCCGCAGATACGCAGTATTTT.

V is TRBV14 and J is TRBJ1-1, with D maybe TRBD1 (5 bases). This CDR3 has 17 residues. V was cut by 4 bases and J by 1 base, with 19 bases left in between. Looked up from germline, CDR1 is SGHDN and CDR2 is FVKESK. In nucleotides, the CDR3 is TGTGCCAGCAGCCCGAGGGGTTGGCCAGCCGAGAACACTGAAGCTTTCTTT. Protein product: CASSPRGWPAENTEAFF.

This clone was seen a few times. This chain links TRBV28 with TRBJ1-1; no definite D call. The V end lost 5 bases, the J end lost 5 bases, and 9 bases lay between the germline ends. The CDR3 consists of 12 residues. Germline V CDR1 and CDR2: MDHEN, SYDVKM. The DNA for the CDR3 is TGTGCCAGCAGTCCCCCTGGGACTGAAGCTTTCTTT. It yields the protein CASSPPGTEAFF.

This chain connects TRBV5-4 to TRBJ2-3, with TRBD2 matching over 7 bases. The CDR3 is 16 residues long. The germline V gene encodes CDR1 SGHNT and CDR2 YYREEE (reference sequence). Trimming at V came to 4 bases and at J to 2 bases, leaving 10 bases not matched to a gene. CDR3 amino acids: CASSPLAEFPTDTQYF. For the CDR3, the DNA is TGTGCCAGCAGCCCGCTAGCGGAATTTCCCACAGATACGCAGTATTTT.

This clone was seen just once. V and J are TRBV2 and TRBJ2-7; 7 nucleotides match TRBD1. Germline V gene lookup returns CDR1 SNHLY and CDR2 FYNNEI. This CDR3 has 14 residues. With 5 bases clipped from V and 1 base from J, the junction kept 5 bases outside the gene matches. The chain's CDR3 is CASSSRDSSYEQYF. The CDR3 DNA reads as TGTGCCAGCAGTAGCCGGGACAGTTCCTACGAGCAGTACTTC.

This chain connects TRBV7-9 to TRBJ2-1; 10 nucleotides match TRBD1. Per germline, CDR1 SEHNR and CDR2 FQNEAQ (reference sequence). The CDR3 spans 16 residues. V was clipped by 5 bases and J by 16 bases; unmatched bases: 20. Here the CDR3 DNA reads TGTGCCAGCAGCCAAGGGACAGGGGTGGAGAACCCGGGATTTTTCTTC. Amino acid sequence: CASSQGTGVENPGFFF.

CDR3 region: CASSLALAGGPRLADTQYF. CDR3 DNA: TGTGCCAGCAGCTTAGCCCTAGCGGGAGGGCCCAGGTTAGCAGATACGCAGTATTTT. The gene calls are TRBV7-8 and TRBJ2-3; 12 bases line up with TRBD2. The CDR3 covers 19 residues. Trimming took 0 bases from V and 4 from J; bases not matched to a gene: 11. Per the germline V gene, CDR1 is SGHVS and CDR2 is FQNEAQ.

This clone was seen more than once but under ten times. This rearrangement joins TRBV27 to TRBJ1-1; D remains ambiguous. Trimming removed 8 bases from V and 7 bases from J, with 11 bases in between. The CDR3 totals 11 residues. CDR1 is MNHEY and CDR2 is SMNVEV in the germline V gene (reference sequence). The chain's CDR3 is CASGISGEAFF. The CDR3 region has the DNA TGTGCCAGCGGGATTAGTGGTGAAGCTTTCTTT.

This chain uses TRBV6-5 with TRBJ2-2; D gene unclear. The CDR3 is 15 residues long. Germline V gene lookup returns CDR1 MNHEY and CDR2 SVGAGI. Trimming removed 0 bases at V and 5 bases at J, with 10 bases between. CDR3 in amino acids: CASSYSPSVTGELFF. As DNA, the CDR3 is TGTGCCAGCAGTTACTCTCCTTCTGTGACCGGGGAGCTGTTTTTT.

Here the CDR3 reads CASSFRTGGYEQYF. CDR3 in DNA: TGTGCCAGCAGCTTCCGGACAGGGGGCTACGAGCAGTACTTC. The V call is TRBV5-8, the J call TRBJ2-7; 10 nucleotides match TRBD1. The junction had 2 bases not matched to a gene; V was cut back by 2 bases and J by 3 bases. Germline V gene data show CDR1 as SGHTS and CDR2 as YDEGEE. The CDR3 loop spans 14 amino acids.

This chain joins TRBV28 and TRBJ2-3; 10 positions agree with TRBD1. CDR3 size: 16 residues. J lost 2 bases, V lost 1 base, and 3 bases had no gene match. Germline CDR1 MDHEN, CDR2 SYDVKM. As DNA, the CDR3 is TGTGCCAGCAGTTTATCTGGGACAGGGGTCACAGATACGCAGTATTTT. Its protein product is CASSLSGTGVTDTQYF.

The gene calls are TRBV29-1 and TRBJ2-1; the D is unclear. The germline V gene has CDR1 SQVTM and CDR2 ANQGSEA. This CDR3 region has 15 residues. Trimming removed 6 bases at V and 6 bases at J, with 21 bases between. Written as DNA, the CDR3 is TGCAGCGTAAACGGGTTCTACGGAGTTGGCAATGAGCAGTTCTTC. It specifies CSVNGFYGVGNEQFF.

The genes are TRBV9 and TRBJ2-5, with TRBD2 as a possible D gene (5 bases). Germline CDR1 SGDLS, CDR2 YYNGEE. This CDR3 is 14 amino acids long. V gave up 5 bases and J gave up 1 base, with 12 bases separating them. CDR3 sequence (DNA): TGTGCCAGCAGTCGCGGGTGGGGCCAAGAGACCCAGTACTTC. It codes for CASSRGWGQETQYF.

This chain links TRBV7-8 with TRBJ2-2, with TRBD2 as a possible D gene (6 bases). The V end was cut by 0 bases, the J end by 5 bases, with 16 bases between. Per germline, CDR1 SGHVS and CDR2 FQNEAQ. The CDR3 length is 17 residues. The CDR3 spells CASSLAPGAPGTGELFF. The DNA of the CDR3 is TGTGCCAGCAGCTTAGCGCCGGGAGCGCCCGGAACCGGGGAGCTGTTTTTT.

The chain couples TRBV27 to TRBJ2-7; 10 nucleotides match TRBD1. CDR1 MNHEY and CDR2 SMNVEV come from the germline V gene (reference sequence). With V trimmed by 0 bases and J by 3 bases, 5 bases remained unmatched. The CDR3 has 16 amino acids. The CDR3 loop is CASSLSTGTGVYEQYF. The CDR3 DNA is TGTGCCAGCAGTTTATCTACTGGGACAGGGGTCTACGAGCAGTACTTC.

The V call is TRBV28, the J call TRBJ1-1; maybe TRBD1 (6 bases). The germline V gene encodes CDR1 MDHEN and CDR2 SYDVKM. Trimming left V 3 bases short and J 2 bases short, with 13 bases between. CDR3 length equals 15 residues. The CDR3 spells CASSFYREGNTEAFF. Written as DNA, the CDR3 is TGTGCCAGCAGTTTTTACAGGGAGGGAAACACTGAAGCTTTCTTT.

This sequence joins TRBV27 and TRBJ2-1; D perhaps matches TRBD2 (7 bases). Germline V lookup: CDR1 MNHEY, CDR2 SMNVEV (reference sequence). V was cut by 5 bases and J by 4 bases, with 18 bases left in between. The CDR3 consists of 16 residues. The CDR3 DNA sequence: TGTGCCAGCAGTCCCCTCCTCGGGGGGCTGTACAATGAGCAGTTCTTC. This translates into CASSPLLGGLYNEQFF.